These T cell receptor beta chains were read from a single sample in a study of radiation and T cells in renal cell carcinoma. Sequencing used immunoSEQ multiplex PCR; TCRdb keeps in-frame clones, though not all of them. The table has 19,000 or so clones, about 60% seen once. Specimen: tumor tissue, collected from a patient whose treatment was nephrectomy without radiotherapy. The receptor set was obtained from a man aged 50 to 59 with renal cell carcinoma. The CDR3 runs from the conserved cysteine through the conserved F or W.

V gene | CDR3 protein
TRBV30 | CAWSFGQGASSSYNSPLHF
TRBV5-1 | CASSPDGTYEQYF
TRBV11-3 | CASSLSVADEAFF
TRBV28 | CATWGHRFGYTF
TRBV2 | CASSWGPTTRSRQETQYF
TRBV7-9 | CASSFSGNEKLFF
TRBV9 | CASSVEDTQYF
TRBV30 | CAWSVSAGPYEQYF
TRBV11-2 | CASSLDRRSGELFF
TRBV6-6 | CAGTHGALSYGYTF
TRBV4-3 | CASSQDTGRGTEAFF
TRBV5-1 | CASSLEGSSGTSGTDTQYF
TRBV6-5 | CASRETGGYGYTF
TRBV20-1 | CSATAWGKLFF